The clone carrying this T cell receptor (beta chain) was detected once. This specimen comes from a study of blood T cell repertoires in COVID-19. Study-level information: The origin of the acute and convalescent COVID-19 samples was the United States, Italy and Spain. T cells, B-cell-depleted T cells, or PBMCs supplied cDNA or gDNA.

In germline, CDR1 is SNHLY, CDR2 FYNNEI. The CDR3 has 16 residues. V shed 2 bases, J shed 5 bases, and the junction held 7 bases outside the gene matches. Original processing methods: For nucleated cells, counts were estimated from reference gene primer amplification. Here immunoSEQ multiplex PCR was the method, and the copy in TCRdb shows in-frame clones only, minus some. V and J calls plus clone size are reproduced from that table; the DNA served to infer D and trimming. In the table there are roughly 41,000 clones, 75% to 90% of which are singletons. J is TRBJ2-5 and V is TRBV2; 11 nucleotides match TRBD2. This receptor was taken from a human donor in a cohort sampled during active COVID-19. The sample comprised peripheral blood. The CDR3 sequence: CASSERVAGGMETQYF. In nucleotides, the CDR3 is TGTGCCAGCAGTGAAAGGGTAGCGGGGGGGATGGAGACCCAGTACTTC.